This T cell receptor (beta chain) was identified during a study of blood T cell repertoires in COVID-19 (TCRdb year 2020). Context from the whole study: Samples covering the acute and convalescent phases of COVID-19 were provided by collaborators in the United States, Italy and Spain. The material from the prospective study consisted of cDNA or gDNA derived from T cells, B-cell-depleted T cells, or PBMCs. Deeply sampled blood TCRbeta repertoires from subjects exposed to, actively infected with, or recovered from COVID-19 were included in the dataset. The repertoires were released in a freely available public database intended as a resource for research on the immune response to SARS-CoV-2. Samples were obtained from the ongoing ImmuneRACE study (first 160 participants) and from 950 to 1,500 subjects provided by 6 global collaborators. A de-identified subject ID, COVID-19 status, age in years and sex were almost always included in the sample metadata. Where HLA class I and class II types were available, the types were taken from metadata supplied by the sample provider, not from assay-based typing. The investigation overall reported the following: Clinical and demographic metadata were provided uncurated, with the amount varying by source and participant.

TCRbeta CDR3 regions were amplified from genomic DNA using the immunoSEQ Assay, a bias-controlled multiplex PCR. Per the source publication's procedure: Within the assay, amplification of reference gene primers was used to estimate how many nucleated cells each sample contained. To quantify the absolute abundance of each unique TCRbeta CDR3 rearrangement, sequence reads were collapsed and filtered. For each sample, productive Simpson clonality was calculated as the square root of Simpson's diversity index across productive rearrangements. TCRdb holds this immuneACCESS table with in-frame rearrangements only. Some clones are missing; in checked studies, unresolved V genes explain under half, and the rest has no known cause. Clone size and the V and J calls come from that table; the DNA yielded D and trimming. The sample records over 130,000 clones, 75% to 85% of which are singletons. Just under 3% of the sample is in the top ten clones.

Whole blood was collected in K2EDTA tubes by collaborating institutions according to the institutions' own protocols. For TCRbeta analysis, collaborators shipped samples as frozen whole blood, isolated PBMCs, or DNA extracted from either of those sample types. Trimming takes 0 bases from V and 7 bases from J, and the germline ends sit 16 bases apart. The CDR3 goes from the cysteine to the phenylalanine over 16 residues. Only CDR3 DNA is held: 48 bases, read in frame from base 1. Via the germline V gene, CDR1 is SGHTS and CDR2 YDEGEE. This clone was detected a few times. It has no known antigen specificity. Within one base of it there is no much larger clone, and no base qualities were kept.

The sample was peripheral blood. This TCR came from a man between 50 and 59 years old with acute or convalescent COVID-19. Recombination connected TRBV5-8 to TRBJ2-2, and the D gene may be TRBD1, 6 bases matching. The DNA sequence reads TGTGCCAGCAGCTTGGCGGACAGAGGGATTCTCGGGGAGCTGTTTTTT. It translates as CASSLADRGILGELFF.